This T cell receptor beta chain is from a study of regulatory T cells in long-lasting Graves disease. Time point in this sample: newly diagnosed GD, antithyroid drugs for less than 3 months. The TCR library used RNA extracted from PBMCs. The germline CDR1 and CDR2 sequences are MNHEY and SVGAGI. This CDR3 comprises 15 residues. The J segment lost 5 bases and the V segment lost 0 bases, leaving 6 bases of the junction unmatched. Researchers made TCR beta libraries by using iRepertoire HTBI primers and running Arm-PCR on CDR3 regions. Each CDR3 protein is one row after TCRdb ran MiXCR on the multiplex PCR reads. The repertoire has under 300,000 distinct CDR3 sequences, 18% of them found once; the top ten carry around 20%.

The origin of this receptor is a female donor with Graves disease. The gene calls are TRBV6-5 and TRBJ2-5; TRBD2 aligns across 7 bases. The specimen comprised peripheral blood mononuclear cells (PBMCs), sampled at new diagnosis, from a patient treated with antithyroid drugs. The CDR3 spells CASSYSGGRGETQYF. The DNA of the CDR3 is TGTGCCAGCAGTTACTCGGGCGGGAGAGGGGAGACCCAGTACTTC.